Each of the 18 T cell receptor beta chains below was sequenced from the same sample in a study of blood T cell repertoires in COVID-19. The assay was immunoSEQ multiplex PCR, and TCRdb's table has in-frame clones only and misses some. This sample carries 250,000 to 300,000 clones, roughly four fifths of them seen once, and the ten largest clones take under 5%. The sequenced sample consisted of PBMCs or T cells enriched from blood (not recorded which). These receptor sequences come from a man aged 30-40 years with acute COVID-19.

V is TRBV7-2 and J is TRBJ1-4, with 7 bases that match TRBD1. The CDR3 extends over 12 amino acids. The trim removed 2 bases at V and 16 bases at J, leaving 7 bases unmatched. Germline CDR1 reads SGHTA; CDR2 reads FQGNSA. The CDR3 region has the DNA TGTGCCAGCAGCTTAATAAGGGGACAGAGGTTTTTT. Amino acids: CASSLIRGQRFF. Supplemented by reference TRBV7-2 and TRBJ1-4, the full variable domain reads GAGVSQSPSNKVTEKGKDVELRCDPISGHTALYWYRQSLGQGLEFLIYFQGNSAPDKSGLPSDRFSAERTGGSVSTLTIQRTQQEDSAVYLCASSLIRGQRFFGSGTQLSVL.

This chain joins TRBV5-8 and TRBJ2-7; 7 positions match TRBD1. The CDR3 has 15 residues. Germline-derived CDR1 and CDR2 are SGHTS and YDEGEE. The V segment lost 4 bases and the J segment 0 bases; nucleotides outside the gene matches: 7. The CDR3 here is CASSQDRVFSYEQYV. CDR3 DNA sequence: TGTGCCAGCAGCCAAGACAGGGTATTCTCCTACGAGCAGTACGTC.

This clone was found once. This sequence joins TRBV5-1 and TRBJ2-1, with D perhaps TRBD2 (6 bases). Germline CDR1 SGHRS, CDR2 YFSETQ. The CDR3 runs to 16 residues. Trimming stripped 4 bases from V and 1 base from J, with 15 bases between. The DNA of the CDR3 is TGCGCCAGCAGCAGCTCTAGCGCTCGGTCCTACAATGAGCAGTTCTTC. Translation: CASSSSSARSYNEQFF.

The gene calls are TRBV19 and TRBJ1-5; D might be TRBD1 (6 bases). V shed 2 bases and J shed 11 bases, with 22 bases lying between them. Germline V gene lookup returns CDR1 LNHDA and CDR2 SQIVND (reference sequence). CDR3 length equals 16 residues. CDR3 amino acids: CASSIRSLTGRIAQHF. The CDR3 DNA reads as TGTGCCAGTAGTATAAGGAGCCTAACAGGGAGAATCGCCCAGCATTTT.

This chain links TRBV7-9 with TRBJ1-1; D not resolved. Per the germline V gene, CDR1 is SEHNR and CDR2 is FQNEAQ (reference sequence). V lost 5 bases and J lost 1, with 8 bases in between. The CDR3 runs 13 residues. DNA for the CDR3: TGTGCCAGCAGCCCGCGGCCGAACACTGAAGCTTTCTTT. Encoded protein: CASSPRPNTEAFF.

This clone was seen once. This chain uses TRBV29-1 with TRBJ1-4; 7 nucleotides agree with TRBD1. CDR1 is SQVTM, CDR2 ANQGSEA, per germline. Germline trimming cut 4 bases from V and 4 bases from J; bases unmatched to any gene: 9. The CDR3 length is 15 residues. CDR3 DNA sequence: TGCAGCGTTGGATCATACAGGGGAGTTAATGAAAAACTGTTTTTT. Protein product: CSVGSYRGVNEKLFF.

The V gene is TRBV5-4, the J gene TRBJ1-2; the D gene is possibly TRBD1 (6 bases). The length of the CDR3 is 11 residues. From germline, CDR1 is SGHNT and CDR2 YYREEE (reference sequence). V lost 5 bases and J lost 11, with 13 bases in between. CDR3 sequence reads: CASRSGGGYTF. DNA of the CDR3: TGTGCCAGCAGGTCGGGAGGGGGTTACACCTTC.

The chain combines TRBV6-4 with TRBJ2-3, with D unclear. The CDR3 sequence is 13 residues long. Trimming stripped 4 bases from V and 4 bases from J, with 9 bases between. Germline-derived CDR1 and CDR2 are MRHNA and SNTAGT. In DNA form, the CDR3 reads TGTGCCAGCAGTGGGGTCGAGGCAGATACGCAGTATTTT. Encoded protein: CASSGVEADTQYF.

The chain joins TRBV4-3 to TRBJ2-3; maybe TRBD2 (6 bases). Trimming took 0 bases from V and 6 from J, leaving 16 bases between them. The germline V gene has CDR1 LGHNA and CDR2 YSLEER. The CDR3 sequence is 16 residues long. CDR3 protein: CASSQDKVRRGDTQYF. CDR3 DNA: TGCGCCAGCAGCCAAGATAAAGTTCGTCGGGGGGATACGCAGTATTTT.

As concerns this clone: One end of the junction varies from germline; a read error may be responsible. CDR3 in DNA: TGTGCCAGCTCCAGGGACAGTCCTGAAGGCTACACCTTC. It encodes CASSRDSPEGYTF. The chain has TRBV5-1 and TRBJ1-2, with 7 bases fitting TRBD1. Germline V gene sequence: CDR1 SGHRS, CDR2 YFSETQ. The CDR3 contains 13 residues.

The chain joins TRBV4-3 to TRBJ2-1; D possibly corresponds to TRBD2 (6 bases). The CDR3 loop spans 15 amino acids. V lost 0 bases and J 2 bases, leaving 8 bases between the germline ends. From germline, CDR1 is LGHNA and CDR2 YSLEER. CDR3 nucleotides: TGCGCCAGCAGCCAAGACCCTAGCGCCTACAATGAGCAGTTCTTC. The encoded protein is CASSQDPSAYNEQFF.

This clone appeared a few times. J is TRBJ2-5 and V is TRBV28; D is possibly TRBD2 (5 bases). Trimming took off 8 bases at V and 0 bases at J, with 10 bases between the two ends. This CDR3 contains 13 residues. CDR1 is MDHEN and CDR2 is SYDVKM in the germline V gene. The CDR3 DNA reads TGTGCCAGCTGTGACTACTACCAAGAGACCCAGTACTTC. This translates into CASCDYYQETQYF.

The genes are TRBV2 and TRBJ1-1; the D gene is possibly TRBD1 (6 bases). Germline V CDR1 and CDR2: SNHLY, FYNNEI. With 4 bases removed from V and 4 bases from J, the gap between germline ends came to 7 bases. The CDR3 length is 12 residues. The CDR3 loop reads CASSGGGTEAFF. The CDR3, as DNA: TGTGCCAGCAGTGGAGGGGGCACTGAAGCTTTCTTT.

This clone was counted between two and nine times. This chain links TRBV14 with TRBJ1-1, with TRBD1 matching over 8 bases. This CDR3 comprises 13 residues. Looked up from germline, CDR1 is SGHDN and CDR2 is FVKESK. After removal of 5 bases from V and 2 bases from J, the junction contained 1 base not matched to a gene. This CDR3 is CASSAGGNTEAFF. The CDR3 DNA follows: TGTGCCAGCAGCGCAGGGGGCAACACTGAAGCTTTCTTT.

The V call is TRBV11-2, the J call TRBJ2-2, with 8 bases matching TRBD2. V was pared by 1 base and J by 5 bases, with 0 bases of the junction left unmatched. The CDR3 runs 14 residues. Germline CDR1 is SGHAT and CDR2 is FQNNGV. CDR3 amino acids: CASSLAGGTGELFF. In nucleotides, the CDR3 is TGTGCCAGCAGCTTAGCGGGGGGGACCGGGGAGCTGTTTTTT.

This clone is a singleton in its sample. DNA for the CDR3: TGTGCCAGCAGCCAAGATCTGCCGGGTAGCAATCAGCCCCAGCATTTT. Its protein product is CASSQDLPGSNQPQHF. This rearrangement joins TRBV3-1 (or the pseudogene TRBV3-2) to TRBJ1-5; D remains ambiguous. Germline values: CDR1 LGHDT, CDR2 YNNKEL (reference sequence). V gave up 0 bases and J gave up 0 bases, with 9 bases separating them. The CDR3 contains 16 residues.

The chain joins TRBV19 to TRBJ1-1; 9 bases agree with TRBD1. CDR1 and CDR2 from the germline V gene are LNHDA and SQIVND (reference sequence). This CDR3 comprises 14 residues. J lost 1 base, V lost 8 bases, and 5 bases had no gene match. The CDR3 loop is CASRRTGANTEAFF. The CDR3 nucleotides are TGTGCCAGTCGGAGGACAGGGGCGAACACTGAAGCTTTCTTT.

The rearrangement joins TRBV7-2 to TRBJ2-1; TRBD2 matches at 11 bases. J was trimmed by 9 bases and V by 5 bases; bases with no gene match: 9. The CDR3 consists of 15 residues. Germline lookup yields CDR1 SGHTA and CDR2 FQGNSA. CDR3 loop: CASSTDGLAGGEQFF. The CDR3 bases are TGTGCCAGCAGCACAGATGGCCTAGCGGGAGGTGAGCAGTTCTTC.